Listed below are T cell receptor beta chains from one sample, sequenced in a study of vaccination and CD4 T cells after COVID-19. Their specific antigens are unknown. One entry per CDR3 protein, called by TCRdb with MiXCR from the PCR reads. Of 9,500 to 15,000 distinct CDR3 sequences listed, about 60% are singletons. This material consisted of CD4+ T cells from blood, cultured in vitro, taken before SARS-CoV-2 vaccination. These receptors were taken from a human donor who had recovered from COVID-19. Both conserved end residues are part of each CDR3. D genes are given only for firm matches. Clone size is not always given. Where it is, it says once, few, many or a class for expanded clones.

j_call: TRBJ2-5
d_call: TRBD1
clone_size: NA
v_call: TRBV2
cdr3_nt: TGTGCCAGCAGGCAGGGGGCCGAGACCCAGTACTTC
cdr3_aa: CASRQGAETQYF

j_call: TRBJ2-2
d_call: NA
clone_size: NA
v_call: TRBV6-2/TRBV6-3
cdr3_nt: TGTGCCAGCAGTTGGACAGCGGCGAACACCGGGGAGCTGTTTTTT
cdr3_aa: CASSWTAANTGELFF

j_call: TRBJ2-1
d_call: TRBD2
clone_size: NA
v_call: TRBV12-3/TRBV12-4
cdr3_nt: TGTGCCAGCAGATCCGGACTAGCGGGAGGGCCCCATGAGCAGTTCTTC
cdr3_aa: CASRSGLAGGPHEQFF

j_call: TRBJ2-3
d_call: NA
clone_size: NA
v_call: TRBV7-2
cdr3_nt: TGTGCCAGCAGCTTAGCCGATACGCAGTATTTT
cdr3_aa: CASSLADTQYF

j_call: TRBJ1-6
d_call: TRBD1
clone_size: few
v_call: TRBV6-5
cdr3_nt: TGTGCCAGCAGTTATAAAGGGACAGCGGGTTCACCCCTCCACTTT
cdr3_aa: CASSYKGTAGSPLHF

j_call: TRBJ1-6
d_call: NA
clone_size: NA
v_call: TRBV21-1
cdr3_nt: TGTGCCAGCAGCAAAAGGCCGGGGGCGAATTCACCCCTCCACTTT
cdr3_aa: CASSKRPGANSPLHF

j_call: TRBJ2-4
d_call: NA
clone_size: NA
v_call: TRBV14
cdr3_nt: TGTGCCAGCAGCCAAGGACCTGGAGGCATTCAGTACTTC
cdr3_aa: CASSQGPGGIQYF

j_call: TRBJ2-2
d_call: NA
clone_size: once
v_call: TRBV20-1
cdr3_nt: TGCAGTGCTAGTTCCGGGAGTGCCGGGGAGCTGTTTTTT
cdr3_aa: CSASSGSAGELFF

j_call: TRBJ2-1
d_call: NA
clone_size: NA
v_call: TRBV24-1
cdr3_nt: TGTGCCACCAGTGATTTCGGCTCTGAGCAGTTCTTC
cdr3_aa: CATSDFGSEQFF

j_call: TRBJ1-1
d_call: TRBD1
clone_size: NA
v_call: TRBV11-2
cdr3_nt: TGTGCCAGCAGCCCCCGGACAGGTTCCACTGAAGCTTTCTTT
cdr3_aa: CASSPRTGSTEAFF

j_call: TRBJ1-1
d_call: NA
clone_size: medium-sized
v_call: TRBV6-5
cdr3_nt: TGTGCCAGCAGTTACAACAGGAACACTGAAGCTTTCTTT
cdr3_aa: CASSYNRNTEAFF

j_call: TRBJ1-1
d_call: NA
clone_size: few
v_call: TRBV15
cdr3_nt: TGTGCCACCAGCAGAGATCTAGGAACTGAAGCTTTCTTT
cdr3_aa: CATSRDLGTEAFF

j_call: TRBJ2-7
d_call: NA
clone_size: NA
v_call: TRBV24-1
cdr3_nt: TGTGCCACCAGTGACGGGGCCGAGCAGTACTTC
cdr3_aa: CATSDGAEQYF

j_call: TRBJ1-5
d_call: NA
clone_size: few
v_call: TRBV6-1
cdr3_nt: TGTGCCAGCAGGAGGGGTCGGGGGGAGAGCAATCAGCCCCAGCATTTT
cdr3_aa: CASRRGRGESNQPQHF

j_call: TRBJ1-5
d_call: NA
clone_size: NA
v_call: TRBV20-1
cdr3_nt: TGCAGTGCTAGAGATAAAGCCAGTCAGCCCCAGCATTTT
cdr3_aa: CSARDKASQPQHF

j_call: TRBJ2-1
d_call: NA
clone_size: NA
v_call: TRBV20-1
cdr3_nt: TGCAGTGCTAGGGGTGGCAGGGTCGAATTTCCGTTCTTC
cdr3_aa: CSARGGRVEFPFF

j_call: TRBJ1-1
d_call: NA
clone_size: NA
v_call: TRBV7-2
cdr3_nt: TGTGCCAGCAGCTTATACTCCCAGTCAAACACTGAAGCTTTCTTT
cdr3_aa: CASSLYSQSNTEAFF

j_call: TRBJ2-7
d_call: NA
clone_size: NA
v_call: TRBV7-9
cdr3_nt: TGTGCCAGCAGCACCTCGGGACCGCCCTACGAGCAGTACTTC
cdr3_aa: CASSTSGPPYEQYF

j_call: TRBJ2-5
d_call: NA
clone_size: NA
v_call: TRBV12-3/TRBV12-4
cdr3_nt: TGTGCCAGCACCTGGGGGGTGAGAGAGACCCAGTACTTC
cdr3_aa: CASTWGVRETQYF

j_call: TRBJ2-7
d_call: TRBD1
clone_size: NA
v_call: TRBV5-1
cdr3_nt: TGCGCCAGCAGCTTTCTTGACAGGGCTTGGGAGCAGTACTTC
cdr3_aa: CASSFLDRAWEQYF

j_call: TRBJ2-1
d_call: TRBD1
clone_size: once
v_call: TRBV7-9
cdr3_nt: TGTGCCAGCAGCTTGGGACAGCCCCTCCACAATGAGCAGTTCTTC
cdr3_aa: CASSLGQPLHNEQFF

j_call: TRBJ1-5
d_call: NA
clone_size: NA
v_call: TRBV19
cdr3_nt: TGTGCCAGTAGTACCGGTAATAGGCTGCCCCAGCATTTT
cdr3_aa: CASSTGNRLPQHF

j_call: TRBJ2-3
d_call: NA
clone_size: NA
v_call: TRBV11-2
cdr3_nt: TGTGCCAGCAGCCCCACCACAGATACGCAGTATTTT
cdr3_aa: CASSPTTDTQYF

j_call: TRBJ2-2
d_call: TRBD2
clone_size: NA
v_call: TRBV5-1
cdr3_nt: TGCGCCAGCACTCTAGCGGGACCAGTGAGCACCGGGGAGCTGTTTTTT
cdr3_aa: CASTLAGPVSTGELFF